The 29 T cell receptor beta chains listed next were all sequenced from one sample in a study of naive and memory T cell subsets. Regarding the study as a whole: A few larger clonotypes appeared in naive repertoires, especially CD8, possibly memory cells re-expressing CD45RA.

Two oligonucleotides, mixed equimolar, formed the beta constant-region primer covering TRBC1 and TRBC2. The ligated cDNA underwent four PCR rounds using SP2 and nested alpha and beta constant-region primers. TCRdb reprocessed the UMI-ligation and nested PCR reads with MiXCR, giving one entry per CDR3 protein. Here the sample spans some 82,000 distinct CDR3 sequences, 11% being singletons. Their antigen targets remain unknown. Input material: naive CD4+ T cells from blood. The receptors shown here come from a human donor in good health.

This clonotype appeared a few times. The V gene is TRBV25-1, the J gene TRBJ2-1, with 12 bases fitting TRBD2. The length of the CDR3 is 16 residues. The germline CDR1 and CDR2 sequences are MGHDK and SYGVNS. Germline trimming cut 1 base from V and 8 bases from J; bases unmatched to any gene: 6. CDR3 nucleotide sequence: TGTGCCAGCAGTGAATTCCCTAGCGGGGGGGCGGATGAGCAGTTCTTC. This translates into CASSEFPSGGADEQFF.

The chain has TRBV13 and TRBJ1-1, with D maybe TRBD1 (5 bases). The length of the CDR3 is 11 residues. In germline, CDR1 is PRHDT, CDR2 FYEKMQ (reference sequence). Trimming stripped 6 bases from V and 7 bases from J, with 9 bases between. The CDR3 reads CASRRDREAFF. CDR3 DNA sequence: TGTGCCAGCAGGCGGGACCGTGAAGCTTTCTTT.

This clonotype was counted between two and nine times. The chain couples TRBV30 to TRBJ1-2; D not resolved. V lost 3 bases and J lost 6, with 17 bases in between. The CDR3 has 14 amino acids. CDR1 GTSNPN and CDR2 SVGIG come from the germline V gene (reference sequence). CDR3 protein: CAWSRWQLFNGYTF. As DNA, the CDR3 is TGTGCCTGGAGCCGGTGGCAGCTTTTTAATGGCTACACCTTC.

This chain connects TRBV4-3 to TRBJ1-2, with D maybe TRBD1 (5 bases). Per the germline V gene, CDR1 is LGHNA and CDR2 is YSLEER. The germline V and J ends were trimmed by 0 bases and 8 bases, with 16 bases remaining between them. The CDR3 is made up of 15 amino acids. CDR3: CASSQEFLGGSGYTF. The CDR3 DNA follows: TGCGCCAGCAGCCAAGAGTTCTTGGGGGGATCGGGCTACACCTTC.

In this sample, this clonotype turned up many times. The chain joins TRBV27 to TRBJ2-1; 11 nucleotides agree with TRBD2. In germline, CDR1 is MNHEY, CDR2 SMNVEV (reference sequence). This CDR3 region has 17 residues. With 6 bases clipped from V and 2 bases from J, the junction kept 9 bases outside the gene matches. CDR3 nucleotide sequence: TGTGCCAGCAGCACCACTAGCGGGGGCGGGCCCTACAATGAGCAGTTCTTC. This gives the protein CASSTTSGGGPYNEQFF.

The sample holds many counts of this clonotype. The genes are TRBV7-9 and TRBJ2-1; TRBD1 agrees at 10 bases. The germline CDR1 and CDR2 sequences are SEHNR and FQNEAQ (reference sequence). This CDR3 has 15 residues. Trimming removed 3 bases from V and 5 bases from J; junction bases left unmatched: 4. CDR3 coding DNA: TGTGCCAGCAGCTTCATAGGACAGGGGGACAATGAGCAGTTCTTC. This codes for CASSFIGQGDNEQFF.

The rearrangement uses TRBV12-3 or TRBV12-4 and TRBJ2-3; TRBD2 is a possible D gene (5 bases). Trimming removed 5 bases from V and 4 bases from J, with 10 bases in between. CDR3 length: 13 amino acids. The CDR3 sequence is CASSLGIPDTQYF. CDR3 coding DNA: TGTGCCAGCAGTCTCGGGATTCCAGATACGCAGTATTTT.

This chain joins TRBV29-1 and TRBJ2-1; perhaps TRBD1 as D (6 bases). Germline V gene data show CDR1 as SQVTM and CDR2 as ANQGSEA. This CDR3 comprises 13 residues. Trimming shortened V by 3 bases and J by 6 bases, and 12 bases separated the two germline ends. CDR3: CSVDSLGGNEQFF. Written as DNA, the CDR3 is TGCAGCGTTGATAGCCTAGGGGGCAATGAGCAGTTCTTC.

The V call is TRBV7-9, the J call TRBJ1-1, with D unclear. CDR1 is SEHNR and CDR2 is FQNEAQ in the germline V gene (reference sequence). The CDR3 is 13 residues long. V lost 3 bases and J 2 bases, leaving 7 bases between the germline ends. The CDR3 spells CASSFTINTEAFF. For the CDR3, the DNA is TGTGCCAGCAGCTTCACAATTAACACTGAAGCTTTCTTT.

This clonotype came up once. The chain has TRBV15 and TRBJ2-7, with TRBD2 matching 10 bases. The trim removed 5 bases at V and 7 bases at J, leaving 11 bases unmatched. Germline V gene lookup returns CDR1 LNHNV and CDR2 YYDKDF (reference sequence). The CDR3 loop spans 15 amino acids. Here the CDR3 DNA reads TGTGCCACCAGCCCTGAGAGCGGGGGGGCTGGAGAGCAGTACTTC. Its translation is CATSPESGGAGEQYF.

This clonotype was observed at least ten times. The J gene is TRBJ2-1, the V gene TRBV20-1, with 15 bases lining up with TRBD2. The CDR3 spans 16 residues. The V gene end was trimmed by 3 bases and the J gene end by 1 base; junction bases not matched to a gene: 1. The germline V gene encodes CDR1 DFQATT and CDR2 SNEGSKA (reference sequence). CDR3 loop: CSARGLAGGSYNEQFF. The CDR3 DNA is TGCAGTGCTAGGGGACTAGCGGGAGGATCCTACAATGAGCAGTTCTTC.

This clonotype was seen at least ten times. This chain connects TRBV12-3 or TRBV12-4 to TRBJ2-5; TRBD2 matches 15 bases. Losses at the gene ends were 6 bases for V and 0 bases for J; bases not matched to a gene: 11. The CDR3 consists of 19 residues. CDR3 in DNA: TGTGCCAGCAGGCCCGCACCGGGACTAGCGGGAGGTCACCAAGAGACCCAGTACTTC. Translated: CASRPAPGLAGGHQETQYF.

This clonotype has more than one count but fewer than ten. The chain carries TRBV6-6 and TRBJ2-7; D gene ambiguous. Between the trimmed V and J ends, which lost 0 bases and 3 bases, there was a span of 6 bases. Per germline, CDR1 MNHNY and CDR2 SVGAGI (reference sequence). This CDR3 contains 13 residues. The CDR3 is CASSYSDVYEQYF. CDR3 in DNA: TGTGCCAGCAGTTACTCCGACGTCTACGAGCAGTACTTC.

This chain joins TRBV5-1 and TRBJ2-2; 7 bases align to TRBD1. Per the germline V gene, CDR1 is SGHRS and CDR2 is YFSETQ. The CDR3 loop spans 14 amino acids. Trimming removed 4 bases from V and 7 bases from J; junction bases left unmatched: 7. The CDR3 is CASSPTGVGGELFF. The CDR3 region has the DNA TGCGCCAGCAGCCCCACAGGGGTCGGCGGGGAGCTGTTTTTT.

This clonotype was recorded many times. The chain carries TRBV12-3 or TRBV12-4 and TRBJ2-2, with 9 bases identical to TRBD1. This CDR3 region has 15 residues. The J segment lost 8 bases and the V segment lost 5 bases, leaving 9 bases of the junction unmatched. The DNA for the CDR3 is TGTGCCAGCAGTCCCCGGGACAGGGTAGGAGGGGAGCTGTTTTTT. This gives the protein CASSPRDRVGGELFF.

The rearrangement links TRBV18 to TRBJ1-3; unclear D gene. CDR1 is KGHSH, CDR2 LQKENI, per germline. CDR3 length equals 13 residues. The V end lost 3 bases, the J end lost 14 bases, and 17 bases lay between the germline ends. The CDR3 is CASSPPKRTPLYF. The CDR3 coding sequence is TGTGCCAGCTCACCCCCTAAACGGACGCCTCTATATTTT.

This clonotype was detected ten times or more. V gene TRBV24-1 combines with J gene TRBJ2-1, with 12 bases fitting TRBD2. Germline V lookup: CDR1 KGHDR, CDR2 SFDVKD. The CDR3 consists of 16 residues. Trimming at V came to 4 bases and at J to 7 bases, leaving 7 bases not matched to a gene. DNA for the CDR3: TGTGCCACCAGTGACCCACTAGCGGGAGGTTATAATGAGCAGTTCTTC. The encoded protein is CATSDPLAGGYNEQFF.

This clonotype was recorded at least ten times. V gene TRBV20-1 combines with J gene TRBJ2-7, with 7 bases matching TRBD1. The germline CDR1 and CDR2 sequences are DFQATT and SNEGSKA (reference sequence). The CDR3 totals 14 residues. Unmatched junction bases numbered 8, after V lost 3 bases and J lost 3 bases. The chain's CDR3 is CSASKADRVYEQYF. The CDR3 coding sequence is TGCAGTGCTAGCAAGGCAGACAGGGTCTACGAGCAGTACTTC.

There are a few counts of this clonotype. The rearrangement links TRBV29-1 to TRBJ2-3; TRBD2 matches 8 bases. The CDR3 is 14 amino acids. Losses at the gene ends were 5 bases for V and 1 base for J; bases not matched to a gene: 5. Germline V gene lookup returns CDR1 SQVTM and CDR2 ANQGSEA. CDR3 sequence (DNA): TGCAGCGTTATTCTGACTAGCGGCACAGATACGCAGTATTTT. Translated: CSVILTSGTDTQYF.

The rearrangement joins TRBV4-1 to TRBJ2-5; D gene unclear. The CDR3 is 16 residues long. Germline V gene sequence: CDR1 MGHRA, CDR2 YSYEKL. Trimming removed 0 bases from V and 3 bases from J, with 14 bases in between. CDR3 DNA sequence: TGCGCCAGCAGCCAAGATATGACCCAAAATGAAGAGACCCAGTACTTC. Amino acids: CASSQDMTQNEETQYF.

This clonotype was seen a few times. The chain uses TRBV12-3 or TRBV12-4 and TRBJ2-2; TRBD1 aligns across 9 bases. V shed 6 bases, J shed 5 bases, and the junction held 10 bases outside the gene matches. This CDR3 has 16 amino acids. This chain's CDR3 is CASRDPGTGLTGELFF. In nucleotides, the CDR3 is TGTGCCAGCAGAGACCCCGGGACAGGGTTAACCGGGGAGCTGTTTTTT.

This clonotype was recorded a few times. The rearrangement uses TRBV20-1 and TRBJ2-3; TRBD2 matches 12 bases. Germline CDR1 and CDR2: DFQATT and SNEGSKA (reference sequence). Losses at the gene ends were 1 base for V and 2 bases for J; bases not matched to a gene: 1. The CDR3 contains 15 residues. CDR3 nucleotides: TGCAGTGCTAGAGGGACTAGCGGGAACACAGATACGCAGTATTTT. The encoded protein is CSARGTSGNTDTQYF.

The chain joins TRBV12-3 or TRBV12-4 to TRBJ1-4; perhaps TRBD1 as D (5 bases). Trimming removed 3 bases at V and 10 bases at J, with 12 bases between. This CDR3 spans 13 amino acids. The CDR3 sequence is CASSFDRRGKLFF. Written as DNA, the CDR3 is TGTGCCAGCAGTTTTGACAGACGCGGAAAACTGTTTTTT.

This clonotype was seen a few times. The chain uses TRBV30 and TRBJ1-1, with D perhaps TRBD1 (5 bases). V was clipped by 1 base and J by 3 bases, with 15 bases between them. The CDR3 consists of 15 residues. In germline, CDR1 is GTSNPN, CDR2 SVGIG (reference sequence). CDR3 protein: CAWSGSEGTDTEAFF. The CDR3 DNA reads TGTGCCTGGAGTGGGTCGGAGGGGACCGACACTGAAGCTTTCTTT.

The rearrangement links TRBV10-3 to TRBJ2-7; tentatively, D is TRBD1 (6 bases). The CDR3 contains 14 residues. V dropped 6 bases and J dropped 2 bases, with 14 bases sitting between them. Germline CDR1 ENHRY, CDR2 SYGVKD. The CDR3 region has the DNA TGTGCCATCAGGGGACACCCACTTACCTACGAGCAGTACTTC. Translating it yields CAIRGHPLTYEQYF.

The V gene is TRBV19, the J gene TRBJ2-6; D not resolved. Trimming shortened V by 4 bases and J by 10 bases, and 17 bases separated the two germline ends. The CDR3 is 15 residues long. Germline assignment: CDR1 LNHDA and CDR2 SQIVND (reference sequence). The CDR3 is CASSNTGPPGNVLTF. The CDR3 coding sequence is TGTGCCAGTAGTAACACCGGGCCTCCTGGAAACGTCCTGACTTTC.

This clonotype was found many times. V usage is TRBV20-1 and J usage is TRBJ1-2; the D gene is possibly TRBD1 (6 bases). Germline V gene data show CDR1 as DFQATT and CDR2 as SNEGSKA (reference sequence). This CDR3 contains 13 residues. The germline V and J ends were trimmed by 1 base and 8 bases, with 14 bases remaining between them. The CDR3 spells CSARVGGARGYTF. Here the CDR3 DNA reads TGCAGTGCTAGAGTTGGGGGGGCGCGGGGCTACACCTTC.

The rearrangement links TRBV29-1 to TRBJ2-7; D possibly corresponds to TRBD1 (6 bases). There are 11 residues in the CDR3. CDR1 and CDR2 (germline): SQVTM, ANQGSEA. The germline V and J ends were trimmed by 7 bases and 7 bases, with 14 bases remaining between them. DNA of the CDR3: TGCAGCGCCGGACAGTCTAGAGAGCAGTACTTC. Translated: CSAGQSREQYF.

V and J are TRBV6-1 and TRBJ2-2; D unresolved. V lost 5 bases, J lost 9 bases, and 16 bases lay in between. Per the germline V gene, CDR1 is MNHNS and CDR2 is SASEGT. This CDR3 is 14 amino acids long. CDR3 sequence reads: CASSPQDLIRELFF. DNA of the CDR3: TGTGCCAGCAGTCCTCAGGACCTCATCAGGGAGCTGTTTTTT.